This T cell receptor (beta chain) stems from a study of cytomegalovirus exposure and HLA in healthy donors. On the study more broadly: Among the roughly 400 donors who were genotyped, about 86% fell in the genetic ancestry cluster that is associated with self-reported Caucasian donors. Study-level results: V segments that were indistinguishable, TRBV6-2 and TRBV6-3 among them, were omitted from analysis.

The CDR3 has 14 residues. V lost 2 bases and J lost 6, with 12 bases in between. Germline V lookup: CDR1 SGHVS, CDR2 FNYEAQ. Details on this clone: Its antigen is not identified.

13 Jbeta primers and 60 Vbeta primers were used for the PCR. Sequenced by immunoSEQ multiplex PCR; TCRdb stores in-frame clones only, minus some. Of over 75,000 clones in the sample, about nine tenths are singletons; the top ten hold approximately 9.2%. It was healthy bone marrow donors who served as donors. The chain links TRBV7-6 to TRBJ2-3, with a possible D match to TRBD2 (5 bases). Material for sequencing was PBMCs. The TCR comes from a young man in good health and CMV-seropositive. CDR3: CASSLSPEADTQYF. CDR3 DNA sequence: TGTGCCAGCAGCTTAAGCCCGGAGGCGGATACGCAGTATTTT.